Each of the 20 T cell receptor beta chains below was sequenced from the same sample in a study of blood T cell repertoires in COVID-19. Generated by immunoSEQ multiplex PCR, the TCRdb table keeps only in-frame clones and is missing some. Of 300,000 to 400,000 clones in the sample, around 90% were seen once. Sequenced sample: peripheral blood. These receptors all stem from a woman between 25 and 40 years old with COVID-19, enrolled during active disease.

V and J are TRBV2 and TRBJ2-2, with D uncertain. The germline CDR1 and CDR2 sequences are SNHLY and FYNNEI. The CDR3 consists of 14 residues. Between the trimmed V and J ends, which lost 3 bases and 1 base, there was a span of 6 bases. In nucleotides, the CDR3 is TGTGCCAGCAGTGAGAACAGGAACACCGGGGAGCTGTTTTTT. Translating gives CASSENRNTGELFF.

This clone appeared a single time. The DNA of the CDR3 is TGTGCCAGCAGGTACAAACAGGGTCCGGGACTACCGAACATTTACAATGAGCAGTTCTTC. Translating it yields CASRYKQGPGLPNIYNEQFF. The chain uses TRBV7-6 and TRBJ2-1; TRBD2 is a possible D gene (7 bases). Germline assignment: CDR1 SGHVS and CDR2 FNYEAQ. The length of the CDR3 is 20 residues. With 6 bases removed from V and 4 bases from J, the gap between germline ends came to 31 bases.

The J gene is TRBJ2-5, the V gene TRBV29-1; 7 nucleotides line up with TRBD1. CDR1 and CDR2 from the germline V gene are SQVTM and ANQGSEA. V was clipped by 0 bases and J by 6 bases; unmatched bases: 10. This CDR3 has 15 amino acids. The CDR3 protein is CSVEDLKRGLKTQYF. As DNA, the CDR3 is TGCAGCGTTGAAGATCTTAAGAGGGGGCTAAAGACCCAGTACTTC.

The V and J genes are TRBV5-4 and TRBJ2-7, with TRBD2 identical over 8 bases. CDR3 length: 15 amino acids. Looked up from germline, CDR1 is SGHNT and CDR2 is YYREEE (reference sequence). The V and J ends lost 2 bases and 3 bases, in that order; junction bases with no gene match: 7. In DNA form, the CDR3 reads TGTGCCAGCAGCTTCTTCCGGACTAGCAGCTACGAGCAGTACTTC. Translating gives CASSFFRTSSYEQYF.

Of note for this clone: The junction does not match germline at one end; this may be a read error. The chain uses TRBV7-9 and TRBJ1-2, with D possibly being TRBD1 (5 bases). The CDR3 contains 14 residues. Germline V CDR1 and CDR2: SEHNR, FQNEAQ (reference sequence). CDR3 residues: CASRRAGRDYGCTF. CDR3 nucleotides: TGTGCCAGCAGAAGGGCAGGGCGGGACTATGGCTGCACCTTC.

The chain recombines TRBV30 with TRBJ2-2; no reliable D call. With 2 bases removed from V and 7 bases from J, the gap between germline ends came to 8 bases. The germline CDR1 and CDR2 sequences are GTSNPN and SVGIG (reference sequence). CDR3 length: 12 amino acids. The CDR3 loop reads CAWSQAIGELFF. The CDR3, as DNA: TGTGCCTGGAGTCAAGCGATCGGGGAGCTGTTTTTT.

The chain links TRBV5-6 to TRBJ1-1, with a possible D match to TRBD1 (6 bases). From germline, CDR1 is SGHDT and CDR2 YYEEEE. CDR3 length equals 14 residues. The V gene lost 5 bases and the J gene lost 1 base, with 12 bases spanning the gap. The CDR3 spells CASSSQTGNTEAFF. The DNA for the CDR3 is TGTGCCAGCAGTTCCCAGACAGGGAACACTGAAGCTTTCTTT.

Notes on this clone: Additional DNA sequences in this sample encode the identical CDR3. The V and J genes are TRBV28 and TRBJ1-2; weak D call: TRBD1 (5 bases). Trimming cost V 3 bases and J 2 bases, with 7 bases left between them. The CDR3 is made up of 13 amino acids. The germline CDR1 and CDR2 sequences are MDHEN and SYDVKM. CDR3 in amino acids: CASSFTGNYGYTF. For the CDR3, the DNA is TGTGCCAGCAGTTTTACAGGAAACTATGGCTACACCTTC.

The chain couples TRBV19 to TRBJ1-4; D gene ambiguous. The germline V gene encodes CDR1 LNHDA and CDR2 SQIVND (reference sequence). V gave up 7 bases and J gave up 13 bases, with 19 bases separating them. This CDR3 comprises 13 residues. In DNA, the CDR3 is TGTGCCAGTATTGGGTCCCCCGGGATGGGACTGTTTTTT. It specifies CASIGSPGMGLFF.

The V call is TRBV11-2, the J call TRBJ2-7; 9 nucleotides align to TRBD1. There are 15 residues in the CDR3. After removal of 5 bases from V and 5 bases from J, the junction contained 10 bases not matched to a gene. CDR1 SGHAT and CDR2 FQNNGV come from the germline V gene. The CDR3 DNA sequence: TGTGCCAGCAGCCCAGCCGGGACAGGGTTCAACGAGCAGTACTTC. Its protein is CASSPAGTGFNEQYF.

This chain connects TRBV28 to TRBJ2-6; a possible D gene is TRBD2 (6 bases). In germline, CDR1 is MDHEN, CDR2 SYDVKM. The CDR3 runs 16 residues. Between the trimmed V and J ends, which lost 3 bases and 2 bases, there was a span of 11 bases. The CDR3 bases are TGTGCCAGCAGTTTTGCGGGCGGGGCTGGGGCCAACGTCCTGACTTTC. Its protein is CASSFAGGAGANVLTF.

The gene calls are TRBV29-1 and TRBJ2-1; TRBD2 agrees at 11 bases. Germline CDR1 is SQVTM and CDR2 is ANQGSEA. This CDR3 spans 14 amino acids. V was pared by 3 bases and J by 10 bases, with 8 bases of the junction left unmatched. The CDR3 region has the DNA TGCAGCGTTGAGGGTATAGCGGGAGGGCTCGAGCAGTTCTTC. As protein: CSVEGIAGGLEQFF.

The chain employs TRBV5-4 and TRBJ2-7; 10 bases map to TRBD1. V lost 2 bases to trimming and J lost 3 bases; unmatched junction nucleotides: 2. Germline V CDR1 and CDR2: SGHNT, YYREEE (reference sequence). This CDR3 contains 14 residues. The CDR3 region is CASSLGQGVYEQYF. The DNA of the CDR3 is TGTGCCAGCAGCTTAGGACAGGGGGTCTACGAGCAGTACTTC.

The chain employs TRBV7-8 and TRBJ1-5, with unresolved D. From germline, CDR1 is SGHVS and CDR2 FQNEAQ. V gave up 1 base and J gave up 1 base, with 14 bases separating them. The length of the CDR3 is 17 residues. CDR3 bases: TGTGCCAGCAGCTTAGGGCCACCGCTTCCCAGCAATCAGCCCCAGCATTTT. Translating gives CASSLGPPLPSNQPQHF.

This rearrangement joins TRBV10-3 to TRBJ2-3; possibly TRBD2 for D (6 bases). CDR1 ENHRY and CDR2 SYGVKD come from the germline V gene. The length of the CDR3 is 14 residues. The V and J ends lost 10 bases and 1 base respectively, with 15 bases between them. CDR3 protein: CATGLAPGTDTQYF. The CDR3 nucleotides read TGTGCCACCGGTCTAGCGCCAGGCACAGATACGCAGTATTTT.

The V call is TRBV27, the J call TRBJ2-1, with TRBD2 identical over 9 bases. Losses at the gene ends were 2 bases for V and 6 bases for J; bases not matched to a gene: 5. CDR1 is MNHEY and CDR2 is SMNVEV in the germline V gene (reference sequence). The CDR3 sequence is 15 residues long. As DNA, the CDR3 is TGTGCCAGCAGTTTAGTAGCGGGAGTGGTCAATGAGCAGTTCTTC. Its translation is CASSLVAGVVNEQFF.

This chain links TRBV29-1 with TRBJ2-3, with TRBD1 matching over 9 bases. Germline V gives CDR1 SQVTM, CDR2 ANQGSEA. Trimming took 2 bases from V and 5 from J; bases not matched to a gene: 5. The CDR3 sequence is 14 residues long. In nucleotides, the CDR3 is TGCAGCGTTGAAAGGACAGGGGAAGGAGATACGCAGTATTTT. It is translated as CSVERTGEGDTQYF.

The count of this clone is one. The chain recombines TRBV27 with TRBJ1-2; a weak D match, TRBD1 (5 bases). Germline lookup yields CDR1 MNHEY and CDR2 SMNVEV (reference sequence). The CDR3 contains 16 residues. Trimming took 2 bases from V and 6 from J, leaving 19 bases between them. This chain's CDR3 is CASSLGRALSLNGYTF. The CDR3 nucleotides read TGTGCCAGCAGTTTAGGCAGGGCGCTATCACTCAATGGCTACACCTTC.

This clone was seen once. The chain links TRBV18 to TRBJ2-5; D is possibly TRBD2 (5 bases). The CDR3 sequence is 12 residues long. Deletions cut 6 bases from V and 4 bases from J, with 9 bases between. From germline, CDR1 is KGHSH and CDR2 LQKENI. CDR3 coding DNA: TGTGCCAGCTCTCCCGGAGGAGAGACCCAGTACTTC. It encodes CASSPGGETQYF. Combining the CDR3 with reference TRBV18 and TRBJ2-5 gives the whole variable domain NAGVMQNPRHLVRRRGQEARLRCSPMKGHSHVYWYRQLPEEGLKFMVYLQKENIIDESGMPKERFSAEFPKEGPSILRIQQVVRGDSAAYFCASSPGGETQYFGPGTRLLVL.

The chain couples TRBV6-5 to TRBJ2-2; 9 bases are a match to TRBD2. Trimming cost V 2 bases and J 7 bases; bases outside gene matches: 8. This CDR3 is 16 amino acids long. CDR1 is MNHEY and CDR2 is SVGAGI in the germline V gene. The CDR3 loop reads CASSYGYQREVGELFF. The CDR3 nucleotides read TGTGCCAGCAGTTACGGGTACCAGCGGGAGGTCGGGGAGCTGTTTTTT.